Listed here are 2 T cell receptor beta chains from one sample, sequenced in a study of vaccination effects on CD4 cells after COVID-19. These TCRs' antigens remain unknown. Antigen-specific CD4+ T cells were first expanded with viral peptide pools by the ViraFEST assay and only then sequenced. Scientists isolated CD4+ T cells after a roughly 10-day culture period ended. Everyone in the study got two shots of either the BNT162b2 or mRNA-1273 vaccine. Measured with immunoSEQ multiplex PCR; TCRdb has only the in-frame clones, and not every one. This sample has some 22,000 clones; over 70% occur once, and the top ten carry less than 25%. Here the sequenced sample was CD4+ T cells from PBMCs cultured with HCoV-NL63 spike peptides, taken after COVID-19 vaccination. The source is a human donor who received a COVID-19 vaccine.

This rearrangement joins TRBV28 to TRBJ1-2; D is uncertain. The CDR3 has 14 residues. V gave up 5 bases and J gave up 6 bases, with 16 bases separating them. Germline V gives CDR1 MDHEN, CDR2 SYDVKM. CDR3 sequence (DNA): TGTGCCAGCAGTCCCCCGGGTCTTCACAATGGCTACACCTTC. Protein sequence: CASSPPGLHNGYTF.

The chain uses TRBV29-1 and TRBJ1-1; D uncertain. Germline V gives CDR1 SQVTM, CDR2 ANQGSEA. This CDR3 has 13 residues. With 5 bases removed from V and 0 bases from J, the gap between germline ends came to 10 bases. The CDR3 protein is CSVLARMNTEAFF. The CDR3 DNA reads TGCAGCGTTCTGGCCAGAATGAACACTGAAGCTTTCTTT.